These T cell receptor beta chains were read from a single sample in a study of T cell clonotyping in hematopoietic cell transplantation. Clones were read by immunoSEQ multiplex PCR, and TCRdb kept only the in-frame ones, dropping some. The sample lists roughly 29,000 clones; around 70% were seen once. The material sequenced was peripheral blood mononuclear cells, taken before stem cell transplant. These receptor sequences come from a man aged 50 to 59 with myelodysplastic syndrome. Some clones in this sample may be carry-over from other donors' samples. Each CDR3 is given with its conserved first and last residue. The order of the fields is D gene, V gene, clone size, J gene, CDR3 DNA, CDR3 protein. A D gene is named only where the DNA matches it firmly. The size field is filled for only some rows; it gives once, few, many or a size class.

-,TRBV6-6,-,TRBJ1-6,TGTGCCAGCAGTTACAGTGGTAGTGGGGGAAATTCACCCCTCCACTTT,CASSYSGSGGNSPLHF
-,TRBV10-3,-,TRBJ1-1,TGTGCCATCAGTGAGACAGGAGCTTGGATCTCTGAAGCTTTCTTT,CAISETGAWISEAFF
-,TRBV9,few,TRBJ2-2,TGTGCCAGCAGCGCGATGGGGGGGGCCGGCACCGGGGAGCTGTTTTTT,CASSAMGGAGTGELFF
-,TRBV19,-,TRBJ1-5,TGTGCCAGTAGTGAAGGGAATCAGCCCCAGCATTTT,CASSEGNQPQHF
-,TRBV2,few,TRBJ1-5,TGTGCCAGCGCGGTCACAGTGGATAGCAATCAGCCCCAGCATTTT,CASAVTVDSNQPQHF
-,TRBV7-2,once,TRBJ1-5,TGTGCCAGCAGCCTCCCGGGGAGTAGCAATCAGCCCCAGCATTTT,CASSLPGSSNQPQHF
-,TRBV29-1,once,TRBJ1-5,TGCAGCGTAACCTTAGGGGTTAGTCAGCCCCAGCATTTT,CSVTLGVSQPQHF
-,TRBV7-2,-,TRBJ2-7,TGTGCCAGCAGCCCCGCTCAGTACGAGCAGTACTTC,CASSPAQYEQYF
-,TRBV11-2,-,TRBJ2-7,TGTGCCAGCAGCGTAGGAGGCGAGGGTTACGAGCAGTACTTC,CASSVGGEGYEQYF
-,TRBV30,-,TRBJ2-7,TGTGCCTGGAACTCCGGGACTGGGACCTACGAGCAGTACTTC,CAWNSGTGTYEQYF
TRBD2,TRBV4-3,few,TRBJ2-5,TGCGCCAGCAGCCAGACCCGGGGGGGGACCCAGTACTTC,CASSQTRGGTQYF